This note documents a single T cell receptor (beta chain) sequence. What it recognizes is unknown. The sample originates from a study of OX40 agonist ivuxolimab in advanced cancers. Study at large: Partial responses were seen in three patients, one with hepatocellular carcinoma and two with cutaneous melanoma.

TCRdb's copy holds only in-frame clones and misses some; the assay was immunoSEQ multiplex PCR. The top ten clones hold 0.45% to 0.7% of a sample with around 80,000 clones, about nine tenths of them seen once. Findings of the study overall: In the expanded peripheral T cells, antigen specificity was never determined. Expanded clones were, on average, more numerous among CD8+ T cells than CD4+. At 0.1 to 3.0 mg/kg and by week 6, clonal expansion occurred in CD4+ and CD8+ blood T cells.

This receptor was obtained from an adult with an advanced solid tumor such as melanoma, head and neck, liver or kidney cancer. Specimen: CD4+ or CD8+ T cells sorted from blood, collected in a trial of the OX40 agonist ivuxolimab.

CDR3 in DNA: TGCGCCAGCAGCTTGGGGGGGACAGGAGCCTACAATGAGCAGTTCTTC. Translation gives CASSLGGTGAYNEQFF. The gene calls are TRBV5-1 and TRBJ2-1; TRBD1 matches 8 bases. The V gene's germline CDR1 is SGHRS and CDR2 YFSETQ. Trimming at V came to 0 bases and at J to 2 bases, leaving 4 bases not matched to a gene. The CDR3 runs 16 residues.